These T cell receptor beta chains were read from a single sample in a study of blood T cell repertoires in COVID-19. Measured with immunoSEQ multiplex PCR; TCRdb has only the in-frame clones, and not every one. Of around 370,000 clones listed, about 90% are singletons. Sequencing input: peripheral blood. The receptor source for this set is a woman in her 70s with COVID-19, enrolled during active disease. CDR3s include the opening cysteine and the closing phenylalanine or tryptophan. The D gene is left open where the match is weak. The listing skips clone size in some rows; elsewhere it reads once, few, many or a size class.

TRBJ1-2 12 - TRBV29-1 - CSDRETNYGYTF TGCAGCGACAGGGAAACTAACTATGGCTACACCTTC
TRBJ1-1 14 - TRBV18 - CASSPLQQNTEAFF TGTGCCAGCTCACCGTTACAGCAAAACACTGAAGCTTTCTTT
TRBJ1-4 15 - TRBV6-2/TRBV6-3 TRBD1 CASSRSDRGIEKLFF TGTGCCAGCAGTCGCTCGGACAGGGGAATTGAAAAACTGTTTTTT
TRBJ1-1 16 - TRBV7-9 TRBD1 CASSLGQGNWRAEAFF TGTGCCAGCAGCTTAGGACAGGGGAATTGGCGGGCTGAAGCTTTCTTT
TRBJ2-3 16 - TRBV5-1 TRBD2 CASSLGTSGNTDTQYF TGCGCCAGCAGCTTGGGGACTAGCGGTAACACAGATACGCAGTATTTT
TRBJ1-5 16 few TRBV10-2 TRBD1 CASSQTGGYSNQPQHF TGCGCCAGCAGCCAGACAGGGGGCTATAGCAATCAGCCCCAGCATTTT
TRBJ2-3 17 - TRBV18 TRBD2 CASSLLASGASTDTQYF TGTGCCAGCTCTCTTTTGGCTAGCGGGGCCAGCACAGATACGCAGTATTTT
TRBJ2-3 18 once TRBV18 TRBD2 CASSPLPASGGPTDTQYF TGTGCCAGCTCACCACTTCCGGCTAGCGGGGGCCCCACAGATACGCAGTATTTT
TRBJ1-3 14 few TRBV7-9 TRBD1 CASRDRDPGNTIYF TGTGCCAGCAGAGACAGGGACCCTGGAAACACCATATATTTT
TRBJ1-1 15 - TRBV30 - CAWSSVSRLNTEAFF TGTGCCTGGAGCTCCGTGAGCAGGTTGAACACTGAAGCTTTCTTT
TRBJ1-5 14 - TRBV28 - CASSLGGSQQPQHF TGTGCCAGCAGTTTGGGAGGGAGTCAGCAGCCCCAGCATTTT
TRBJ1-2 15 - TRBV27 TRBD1 CASSSQGAGSYGYTF TGTGCCAGCAGTTCCCAGGGGGCCGGCTCCTATGGCTACACCTTC
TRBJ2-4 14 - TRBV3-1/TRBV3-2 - CASGTGGDKNIQYF TGTGCCAGTGGGACCGGCGGGGACAAAAACATTCAGTACTTC
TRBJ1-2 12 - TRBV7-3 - CASSSAGYGYTF TGTGCCAGCAGCTCCGCGGGCTATGGCTACACCTTC
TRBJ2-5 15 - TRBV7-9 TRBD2 CATSRGLAGQETQYF TGTGCCACCTCGAGGGGACTAGCAGGCCAAGAGACCCAGTACTTC
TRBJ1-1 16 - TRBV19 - CASSIEFGGMNTEAFF TGTGCCAGTAGTATAGAGTTTGGAGGGATGAACACTGAAGCTTTCTTT
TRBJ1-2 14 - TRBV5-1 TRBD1 CASSAGQGAGGYTF TGCGCCAGCAGCGCTGGACAGGGGGCAGGTGGCTACACCTTC
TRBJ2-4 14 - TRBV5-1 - CASTPDTPGNIQYF TGCGCCAGCACACCGGACACCCCTGGGAACATTCAGTACTTC
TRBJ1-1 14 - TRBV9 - CASSVDGGNTEAFF TGTGCCAGCAGCGTGGACGGGGGGAACACTGAAGCTTTCTTT
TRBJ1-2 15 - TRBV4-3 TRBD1 CASSQDAQGAYGYTF TGCGCCAGCAGCCAAGATGCACAGGGGGCCTATGGCTACACCTTC
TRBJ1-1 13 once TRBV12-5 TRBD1 CASGRTGNTEAFF TGTGCTAGTGGCCGGACAGGGAACACTGAAGCTTTCTTT
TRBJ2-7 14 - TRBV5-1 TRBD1 CASSWGTGEYEQYF TGCGCCAGCAGCTGGGGGACAGGGGAATACGAGCAGTACTTC
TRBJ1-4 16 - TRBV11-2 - CASSLGGGRSNEKLFF TGTGCCAGCAGCTTAGGGGGAGGGCGGTCTAATGAAAAACTGTTTTTT